Below, 20 T cell receptor beta chains from the same sample are listed, as sequenced in a study of regulatory T cells in long-lasting Graves disease. The authors built TCR beta libraries using iRepertoire HTBI primers and Arm-PCR of CDR3 regions. A single record per CDR3 protein comes from TCRdb applying MiXCR to the multiplex PCR reads. This table holds over 650,000 distinct CDR3 sequences, 25% to 35% found once. Time point specified: persistent/refractory GD, antithyroid drugs over 5 years with positive TRAb. Researchers made the TCR library from RNA that was extracted from PBMCs. The sample consisted of peripheral blood mononuclear cells (PBMCs), taken when the disease was refractory, from a patient treated with antithyroid drugs. Receptors originate from a female donor with Graves disease.

This clonotype was seen a single time. A much larger clone is a single base away; this may be a read error. The chain links TRBV19 to TRBJ1-1; the D is unclear. Between the trimmed V and J ends, which lost 3 bases and 0 bases, there was a span of 8 bases. Germline V lookup: CDR1 LNHDA, CDR2 SQIVND (reference sequence). The CDR3 is 14 amino acids. The CDR3 sequence is CASSIAGMNTEAFF. The CDR3 bases are TGTGCCAGTAGTATTGCAGGAATGAACACTGAAGCTTTCTTT.

This clonotype appeared a few times. The chain is built from TRBV19 and TRBJ1-5; D gene uncertain. This CDR3 spans 16 amino acids. CDR1 LNHDA and CDR2 SQIVND come from the germline V gene (reference sequence). Trimming stripped 6 bases from V and 0 bases from J, with 15 bases between. The DNA of the CDR3 is TGTGCCAGTAGCAGCTTAGAGGGTGATAGCAATCAGCCCCAGCATTTT. It is translated as CASSSLEGDSNQPQHF.

The table lists this clonotype with a few counts. This sequence joins TRBV18 and TRBJ2-5; TRBD1 might be the D (5 bases). Germline V gene sequence: CDR1 KGHSH, CDR2 LQKENI. The V and J ends lost 6 bases and 1 base respectively, with 18 bases between them. The length of the CDR3 is 16 residues. Here the CDR3 DNA reads TGTGCCAGCTCTCGAAACGCGCAGGGCCTCCAAGAGACCCAGTACTTC. Translating it yields CASSRNAQGLQETQYF.

Worth noting for this clonotype: A read error may be the cause here, since a much bigger clone is one base away. The chain uses TRBV12-3 or TRBV12-4 and TRBJ1-1; D is unclear. This CDR3 comprises 15 residues. The CDR3 sequence: CASNPGRSMNTGAFF. The DNA of the CDR3 is TGTGCCAGCAATCCCGGACGCAGCATGAACACTGGAGCTTTCTTT.

This clonotype was seen more than once but under ten times. The chain carries TRBV19 and TRBJ1-1; weak D call: TRBD1 (5 bases). CDR1 and CDR2 from the germline V gene are LNHDA and SQIVND (reference sequence). Trimming removed 3 bases at V and 1 base at J, with 12 bases between. The CDR3 totals 15 residues. CDR3 amino acids: CASSMWAGTNTEAFF. The CDR3, as DNA: TGTGCCAGTAGTATGTGGGCAGGGACGAACACTGAAGCTTTCTTT.

The chain couples TRBV27 to TRBJ2-7, with D possibly TRBD2 on 5 matching bases. V shed 3 bases and J shed 6 bases, with 21 bases lying between them. Per the germline V gene, CDR1 is MNHEY and CDR2 is SMNVEV (reference sequence). The CDR3 covers 16 residues. CDR3 nucleotide sequence: TGTGCCAGCAGTTTTCCCGGCAACCTGGGGAGCCGCGAGCAGTACTTC. Its protein product is CASSFPGNLGSREQYF.

The CDR3 protein is CAWSVRLAGVGEQYF. The CDR3 DNA sequence: TGTGCCTGGAGTGTACGCCTAGCGGGAGTGGGCGAGCAGTACTTC. The rearrangement joins TRBV30 to TRBJ2-7; 10 bases fit TRBD2. The CDR3 loop spans 15 amino acids. V lost 0 bases and J lost 6; bases outside the gene matches: 8. From germline, CDR1 is GTSNPN and CDR2 SVGIG (reference sequence).

This chain uses TRBV6-1 with TRBJ2-4; perhaps TRBD1 as D (5 bases). This CDR3 comprises 16 residues. Trimming took off 3 bases at V and 0 bases at J, with 12 bases between the two ends. Germline CDR1 and CDR2: MNHNS and SASEGT. This CDR3 reads CASSDRIGVAKNIQYF. The CDR3 DNA is TGTGCCAGCAGTGATCGAATAGGGGTAGCCAAAAACATTCAGTACTTC.

The chain carries TRBV6-1 and TRBJ2-4, with D perhaps matching TRBD1 (6 bases). Germline V gives CDR1 MNHNS, CDR2 SASEGT. CDR3 size: 16 residues. V lost 4 bases to trimming and J lost 2 bases, with 15 bases between them. Here the CDR3 DNA reads TGTGCCAGCAGTGTCAGGGGTGTAGGGTCCAAAAACATTCAGTACTTC. This translates into CASSVRGVGSKNIQYF.

V is TRBV29-1 and J is TRBJ1-5, with D maybe TRBD1 (6 bases). Trimming pared 4 bases from V and 7 bases from J, leaving 17 bases between. The V gene's germline CDR1 is SQVTM and CDR2 ANQGSEA. The CDR3 has 14 residues. CDR3 DNA sequence: TGCAGCGTTGCATCCAGGGGCCCAGGACAGCCCCAGCATTTT. This codes for CSVASRGPGQPQHF. Full variable domain (remainder filled in from reference TRBV29-1 and TRBJ1-5): SAVISQKPSRDICQRGTSLTIQCQVDSQVTMMFWYRQQPGQSLTLIATANQGSEATYESGFVIDKFPISRPNLTFSTLTVSNMSPEDSSIYLCSVASRGPGQPQHFGDGTRLSIL.

This clonotype was detected a few times. The J gene is TRBJ2-5, the V gene TRBV20-1, with D uncertain. Trimming cost V 1 base and J 7 bases, with 16 bases left between them. Germline CDR1 and CDR2: DFQATT and SNEGSKA (reference sequence). The CDR3 extends over 14 amino acids. The CDR3 is CSARVVAVFGTQYF. The CDR3 DNA is TGCAGTGCTAGAGTCGTGGCGGTCTTCGGGACCCAGTACTTC.

This clonotype has only a few counts. This chain links TRBV6-5 with TRBJ1-6; D possibly corresponds to TRBD1 (5 bases). Trimming removed 0 bases at V and 7 bases at J, with 10 bases between. The CDR3 runs 15 residues. Germline V gene sequence: CDR1 MNHEY, CDR2 SVGAGI. CDR3 DNA: TGTGCCAGCAGTTACTCGGGGGACGGAAATTCACCCCTCCACTTT. Residues: CASSYSGDGNSPLHF.

This clonotype appeared a few times. The chain uses TRBV10-2 and TRBJ2-5; 11 nucleotides match TRBD2. The V segment lost 4 bases and the J segment 5 bases; nucleotides outside the gene matches: 18. Germline V gene data show CDR1 as WSHSY and CDR2 as SAAADI. The CDR3 runs 19 residues. CDR3 DNA: TGCGCCAGCAGTGCAGACAGAAGGACTAGCGGGTACCTGGCCGAGACCCAGTACTTC. Its protein product is CASSADRRTSGYLAETQYF.

This clonotype was picked up a small number of times. The genes are TRBV19 and TRBJ1-5; D possibly corresponds to TRBD1 (5 bases). V lost 1 base, J lost 2 bases, and 12 bases lay in between. The CDR3 has 16 amino acids. Per the germline V gene, CDR1 is LNHDA and CDR2 is SQIVND (reference sequence). The DNA of the CDR3 is TGTGCCAGTAGTATAGGGAACAGGCGAGGCAATCAGCCCCAGCATTTT. Amino acid sequence: CASSIGNRRGNQPQHF.

This clonotype was counted a few times. The chain couples TRBV2 to TRBJ1-4; TRBD1 matches at 10 bases. This CDR3 is built from 15 residues. Germline trimming cut 9 bases from V and 6 bases from J; bases unmatched to any gene: 10. Germline V gene lookup returns CDR1 SNHLY and CDR2 FYNNEI. The CDR3 loop reads CASRRQGAGDEKLFF. Written as DNA, the CDR3 is TGTGCCAGTAGGAGACAGGGGGCTGGAGATGAAAAACTGTTTTTT.

This clonotype turned up a few times. This chain joins TRBV7-3 and TRBJ1-1, with D uncertain. The CDR3 contains 15 residues. Germline values: CDR1 SGHTA, CDR2 FQGTGA. The germline V and J ends were trimmed by 6 bases and 3 bases, with 17 bases remaining between them. CDR3 in amino acids: CASSPLGPADTEAFF. As DNA, the CDR3 is TGTGCCAGCAGTCCACTTGGACCGGCGGACACTGAAGCTTTCTTT.

V gene TRBV11-2 combines with J gene TRBJ1-6; no reliable D call. The CDR3 has 17 amino acids. The ends were cut back, 0 bases at V and 10 bases at J, with 19 bases in the middle. Germline assignment: CDR1 SGHAT and CDR2 FQNNGV. CDR3 protein: CASSLEAGTPGRSPLHF. The CDR3 DNA reads TGTGCCAGCAGCTTAGAGGCCGGTACCCCGGGGAGATCACCCCTCCACTTT.

As regards this clonotype: This clone may be a read error of a much larger clone one base away. V gene TRBV2 combines with J gene TRBJ1-1; D uncertain. In germline, CDR1 is SNHLY, CDR2 FYNNEI. CDR3 length: 14 amino acids. Trimming took off 2 bases at V and 0 bases at J, with 7 bases between the two ends. As DNA, the CDR3 is TGTGCCAGCAGTGAATTGCTTATGAACACTGAAGCTTTCTTT. Translated: CASSELLMNTEAFF.

The DNA of the CDR3 is TGTGCCAGCAGCTTAGCACCGACAGGGGAAACTGAAGCTTTCTTT. Translated, it gives CASSLAPTGETEAFF. The chain joins TRBV11-2 to TRBJ1-1; the match to TRBD1 covers 8 bases. There are 15 residues in the CDR3. The germline CDR1 and CDR2 sequences are SGHAT and FQNNGV. Trimming cost V 1 base and J 5 bases; bases outside gene matches: 6.

The gene calls are TRBV3-1 and TRBJ2-5; D may match TRBD1 or TRBD2 (5 bases each). Trimming took off 4 bases at V and 5 bases at J, with 17 bases between the two ends. The CDR3 extends over 15 amino acids. Germline loops: CDR1 LGHDT, CDR2 YNNKEL (reference sequence). The DNA for the CDR3 is TGTGCCAGCAGCCCAACCCTTCCGGGGCCGGAGACCCAGTACTTC. Its protein is CASSPTLPGPETQYF.